These 29 T cell receptor beta chains were sequenced from one sample in a study of blood T cell repertoires in COVID-19. The data were produced by immunoSEQ multiplex PCR, yet TCRdb's version contains in-frame clones alone and is incomplete. In the table there are 180,000 or so clones, 80% to 85% of which are singletons. The sequencing sample was made of peripheral blood. These receptors were collected from a woman aged 80 or over with COVID-19, enrolled during active disease.

The J gene is TRBJ2-4, the V gene TRBV6-8, with 7 nucleotides matching TRBD2. The V segment lost 5 bases and the J segment 0 bases; nucleotides outside the gene matches: 10. CDR1 is MNHGY and CDR2 is SAAAGT in the germline V gene. The CDR3 sequence is 17 residues long. This CDR3 reads CASSPRGGSLAKNIQYF. In DNA form, the CDR3 reads TGTGCCAGCAGTCCTCGAGGCGGGAGTCTAGCCAAAAACATTCAGTACTTC.

CDR3 protein: CASTSGRSYEQYF. As DNA, the CDR3 is TGTGCCAGCACCAGCGGGAGGTCCTACGAGCAGTACTTC. This chain joins TRBV2 and TRBJ2-7; TRBD2 agrees at 9 bases. This CDR3 spans 13 amino acids. CDR1 SNHLY and CDR2 FYNNEI come from the germline V gene. V was clipped by 7 bases and J by 1 base; unmatched bases: 2.

The J gene is TRBJ1-2, the V gene TRBV3-1 (or the pseudogene TRBV3-2), with no clear D. Per the germline V gene, CDR1 is LGHDT and CDR2 is YNNKEL (reference sequence). CDR3 size: 14 residues. The V and J ends lost 2 bases and 6 bases respectively, with 13 bases between them. The CDR3 loop is CASSQFLSGHGYTF. Here the CDR3 DNA reads TGTGCCAGCAGCCAATTTCTATCAGGTCATGGCTACACCTTC.

The chain links TRBV7-2 to TRBJ1-1, with 8 bases fitting TRBD1. Germline V gene lookup returns CDR1 SGHTA and CDR2 FQGNSA. CDR3 length equals 16 residues. V was pared by 5 bases and J by 0 bases, with 8 bases of the junction left unmatched. CDR3 in DNA: TGTGCCAGCAGCCCCAGGGGGCGTTATCTGAACACTGAAGCTTTCTTT. Protein product: CASSPRGRYLNTEAFF.

The chain has TRBV7-9 and TRBJ2-7; 9 positions agree with TRBD1. The CDR3 is 16 amino acids. Trimming took 0 bases from V and 4 from J; bases not matched to a gene: 7. Germline V gene sequence: CDR1 SEHNR, CDR2 FQNEAQ (reference sequence). CDR3 bases: TGTGCCAGCAGCTTAGCGGCCGGGACAGGGTGGTACGAGCAGTACTTC. This codes for CASSLAAGTGWYEQYF.

The chain has TRBV4-3 and TRBJ2-3; 12 bases match TRBD2. CDR3 length: 19 residues. J lost 4 bases, V lost 0 bases, and 11 bases had no gene match. Per germline, CDR1 LGHNA and CDR2 YSLEER. Here the CDR3 DNA reads TGCGCCAGCAGCCAAGAGGCCTCCCTAGCGGGGGGGCCACCAGATACGCAGTATTTT. It yields the protein CASSQEASLAGGPPDTQYF.

This clone appeared once. V and J are TRBV7-9 and TRBJ2-1, with D maybe TRBD2 (6 bases). V gave up 7 bases and J gave up 10 bases, with 23 bases separating them. The germline CDR1 and CDR2 sequences are SEHNR and FQNEAQ (reference sequence). The CDR3 consists of 15 residues. CDR3 protein: CASTYRGDGRGEQFF. CDR3 DNA: TGTGCCAGCACCTACCGCGGAGACGGCCGGGGGGAGCAGTTCTTC.

The chain couples TRBV9 to TRBJ2-1, with 7 bases that match TRBD2. In germline, CDR1 is SGDLS, CDR2 YYNGEE. Trimming took 0 bases from V and 7 from J; bases not matched to a gene: 13. The CDR3 runs 17 residues. The CDR3 bases are TGTGCCAGCAGCGTAGGTTCCCTAGCGGCCCCCCAGAATGAGCAGTTCTTC. Its protein product is CASSVGSLAAPQNEQFF.

The chain carries TRBV5-1 and TRBJ2-7; 7 bases map to TRBD1. The germline V gene has CDR1 SGHRS and CDR2 YFSETQ. This CDR3 has 16 amino acids. J was trimmed by 0 bases and V by 0 bases; bases with no gene match: 6. CDR3 protein: CASSLDPGQISYEQYF. CDR3 sequence (DNA): TGCGCCAGCAGCTTGGACCCGGGACAGATCTCCTACGAGCAGTACTTC.

The chain employs TRBV28 and TRBJ2-2; 9 positions match TRBD1. Looked up from germline, CDR1 is MDHEN and CDR2 is SYDVKM. The junction had 4 bases not matched to a gene; V was cut back by 8 bases and J by 6 bases. The CDR3 has 13 residues. CDR3 sequence reads: CASSGTGSGELFF. The CDR3 nucleotides read TGTGCCAGCTCCGGGACAGGGTCCGGGGAGCTGTTTTTT.

The chain combines TRBV2 with TRBJ2-7, with D perhaps matching TRBD1 (6 bases). V lost 8 bases, J lost 3 bases, and 8 bases lay in between. This CDR3 region has 11 residues. Germline assignment: CDR1 SNHLY and CDR2 FYNNEI. This CDR3 is CASRDNYEQYF. DNA of the CDR3: TGTGCCAGCCGGGACAACTACGAGCAGTACTTC.

J is TRBJ2-5 and V is TRBV7-5; the D call of TRBD1 is as the table states it, not checked on the DNA. TRBV7-5 is a pseudogene segment. The CDR3 extends over 14 amino acids. The CDR3 DNA follows: TGTGTCAGAAGGAACCCCCAGGGGGGAGAGACCCAGTACTTC. It codes for CVRRNPQGGETQYF.

The genes are TRBV4-1 and TRBJ1-2; 8 nucleotides line up with TRBD1. This CDR3 contains 15 residues. J gave up 7 bases and V 5 bases, and 12 bases lay outside the gene matches. CDR1 and CDR2 (germline): MGHRA, YSYEKL. The CDR3 nucleotides read TGCGCCAGCAGCAGGTCCCCGGGGGACAGGTTTGGCTACACCTTC. This codes for CASSRSPGDRFGYTF.

This clone was seen many times. V is TRBV4-1 and J is TRBJ1-1, with 8 positions matching TRBD1. The CDR3 runs to 15 residues. V was pared by 0 bases and J by 4 bases, with 4 bases of the junction left unmatched. Per germline, CDR1 MGHRA and CDR2 YSYEKL. DNA of the CDR3: TGCGCCAGCAGCCAAGAGGGAACAGGGGGCACTGAAGCTTTCTTT. It yields the protein CASSQEGTGGTEAFF.

In nucleotides, the CDR3 is TGTGCCAGCAGCAAAGACAGGAACACTGAAGCTTTCTTT. This gives the protein CASSKDRNTEAFF. The V gene is TRBV7-2, the J gene TRBJ1-1; D may be TRBD1 (5 bases). Trimming took 5 bases from V and 1 from J, leaving 8 bases between them. Germline-derived CDR1 and CDR2 are SGHTA and FQGNSA. The CDR3 covers 13 residues.

V and J are TRBV15 and TRBJ2-7, with D possibly TRBD1 on 6 matching bases. Germline values: CDR1 LNHNV, CDR2 YYDKDF (reference sequence). This CDR3 contains 14 residues. The ends were cut back, 0 bases at V and 5 bases at J, with 11 bases in the middle. The CDR3 DNA follows: TGTGCCACCAGCAGAGACAGGGGCTGGAACGAGCAGTACTTC. It encodes CATSRDRGWNEQYF.

The gene calls are TRBV9 and TRBJ1-4; 8 positions agree with TRBD1. Trimming removed 3 bases from V and 7 bases from J; junction bases left unmatched: 8. Germline CDR1 SGDLS, CDR2 YYNGEE. The CDR3 runs to 15 residues. The CDR3 loop reads CASSALDRGGEKLFF. As DNA, the CDR3 is TGTGCCAGCAGCGCACTCGACAGGGGAGGTGAAAAACTGTTTTTT.

The J gene is TRBJ2-1, the V gene TRBV19; 8 bases align to TRBD2. The CDR3 extends over 14 amino acids. Trimming cost V 4 bases and J 9 bases; bases outside gene matches: 8. CDR1 and CDR2 from the germline V gene are LNHDA and SQIVND (reference sequence). DNA of the CDR3: TGTGCCAGTAGTAGCCCGGGACTAGGATCTGAGCAGTTCTTC. Translating gives CASSSPGLGSEQFF.

The count of this clone is one. J is TRBJ2-3 and V is TRBV19; no firm D call. Germline lookup yields CDR1 LNHDA and CDR2 SQIVND (reference sequence). Trimming removed 1 base at V and 3 bases at J, with 17 bases between. There are 17 residues in the CDR3. CDR3 in amino acids: CASSIVRYTGATDTQYF. The CDR3 DNA reads TGTGCCAGTAGTATAGTCCGGTATACCGGAGCAACAGATACGCAGTATTTT.

Concerning this clone: This CDR3 is also generated by other DNA sequences in the sample. The chain has TRBV18 and TRBJ1-5; TRBD1 aligns across 9 bases. The trim removed 3 bases at V and 4 bases at J, leaving 4 bases unmatched. The CDR3 totals 15 residues. The V gene's germline CDR1 is KGHSH and CDR2 LQKENI. CDR3 coding DNA: TGTGCCAGCTCACCGGGGACAGGGCGAAATCAGCCCCAGCATTTT. This codes for CASSPGTGRNQPQHF.

The chain recombines TRBV24-1 with TRBJ2-3, with D possibly matching TRBD2 (6 bases). There are 14 residues in the CDR3. Looked up from germline, CDR1 is KGHDR and CDR2 is SFDVKD. Trimming left V 10 bases short and J 0 bases short, with 13 bases between. The CDR3 is CATGLGPSTDTQYF. DNA of the CDR3: TGTGCCACGGGACTCGGCCCAAGCACAGATACGCAGTATTTT.

This clone was seen a single time. This chain joins TRBV2 and TRBJ1-5, with TRBD1 matching over 12 bases. There are 15 residues in the CDR3. Germline-derived CDR1 and CDR2 are SNHLY and FYNNEI. J lost 4 bases, V lost 5 bases, and 3 bases had no gene match. The chain's CDR3 is CASSWDRGLNQPQHF. The CDR3 DNA sequence: TGTGCCAGCAGTTGGGACAGGGGGCTGAATCAGCCCCAGCATTTT.

The V and J genes are TRBV29-1 and TRBJ1-1; the D gene is possibly TRBD1 (5 bases). CDR1 is SQVTM and CDR2 is ANQGSEA in the germline V gene. The CDR3 is 12 amino acids. The ends were cut back, 7 bases at V and 1 base at J, with 10 bases in the middle. CDR3 sequence: CSGGRANTEAFF. The CDR3 DNA follows: TGCAGCGGGGGGAGGGCGAACACTGAAGCTTTCTTT.

The gene calls are TRBV6-2 or TRBV6-3 and TRBJ2-4; 9 bases are shared with TRBD2. CDR3 length: 20 amino acids. CDR1 MNHEY and CDR2 SVGEGT come from the germline V gene. J was trimmed by 0 bases and V by 6 bases; bases with no gene match: 18. The CDR3 sequence: CASSTPLTSSGVVAKNIQYF. The CDR3 DNA sequence: TGTGCCAGCAGCACTCCACTCACTTCTAGCGGGGTAGTAGCCAAAAACATTCAGTACTTC.

The V and J genes are TRBV19 and TRBJ2-2; D unresolved. Trimming left V 3 bases short and J 5 bases short, with 13 bases between. The CDR3 loop spans 15 amino acids. Germline V CDR1 and CDR2: LNHDA, SQIVND (reference sequence). CDR3 nucleotide sequence: TGTGCCAGTAGTATTTCAACTGCTTGGACCGGGGAGCTGTTTTTT. Protein sequence: CASSISTAWTGELFF.

This chain links TRBV30 with TRBJ1-1; weak D call: TRBD1 (6 bases). The germline V gene encodes CDR1 GTSNPN and CDR2 SVGIG (reference sequence). The CDR3 extends over 14 amino acids. Trimming took 4 bases from V and 1 from J, leaving 13 bases between them. CDR3 DNA sequence: TGTGCCTGGAAAACCCAGGGACAGAACACTGAAGCTTTCTTT. The encoded protein is CAWKTQGQNTEAFF.

CDR3 sequence: CAIRRTGAGDTQYF. The CDR3 region has the DNA TGTGCCATCAGGAGGACAGGGGCGGGAGATACGCAGTATTTT. The chain uses TRBV10-3 and TRBJ2-3; 9 bases are shared with TRBD1. This CDR3 has 14 residues. The trim removed 6 bases at V and 5 bases at J, leaving 6 bases unmatched. The V gene's germline CDR1 is ENHRY and CDR2 SYGVKD.

This clone came up a few times. The rearrangement joins TRBV7-2 to TRBJ2-5, with TRBD1 matching over 11 bases. This CDR3 contains 16 residues. Trimming cost V 5 bases and J 4 bases; bases outside gene matches: 9. CDR1 and CDR2 from the germline V gene are SGHTA and FQGNSA. The CDR3 DNA is TGTGCCAGCAGCGCATCCGGGACAGGGGGAATAGAGACCCAGTACTTC. It codes for CASSASGTGGIETQYF.

The rearrangement links TRBV24-1 to TRBJ2-2, with 9 positions matching TRBD2. The CDR3 consists of 20 residues. The V gene end was trimmed by 4 bases and the J gene end by 2 bases; junction bases not matched to a gene: 16. Per the germline V gene, CDR1 is KGHDR and CDR2 is SFDVKD. The CDR3 region is CATSEARGAAGGPNTGELFF. The DNA for the CDR3 is TGTGCCACCAGTGAGGCACGTGGCGCGGCGGGAGGGCCTAACACCGGGGAGCTGTTTTTT.